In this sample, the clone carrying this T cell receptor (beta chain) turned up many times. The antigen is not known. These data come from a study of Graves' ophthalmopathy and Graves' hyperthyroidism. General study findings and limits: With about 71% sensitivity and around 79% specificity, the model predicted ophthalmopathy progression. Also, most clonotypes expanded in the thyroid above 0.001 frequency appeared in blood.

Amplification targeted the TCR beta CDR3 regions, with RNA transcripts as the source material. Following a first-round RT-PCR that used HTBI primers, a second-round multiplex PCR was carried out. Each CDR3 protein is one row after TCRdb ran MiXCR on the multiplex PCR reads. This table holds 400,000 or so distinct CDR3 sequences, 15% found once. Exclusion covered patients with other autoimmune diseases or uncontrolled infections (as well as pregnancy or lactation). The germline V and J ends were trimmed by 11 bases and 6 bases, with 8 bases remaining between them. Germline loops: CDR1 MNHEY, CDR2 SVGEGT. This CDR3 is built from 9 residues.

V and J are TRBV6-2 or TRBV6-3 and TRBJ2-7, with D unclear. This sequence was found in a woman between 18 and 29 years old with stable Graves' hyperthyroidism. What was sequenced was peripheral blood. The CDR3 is CADGGEQYF. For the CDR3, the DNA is TGTGCCGACGGCGGCGAGCAGTACTTC.